The 10 T cell receptor beta chains below come from one sample, sequenced in a study of blood T cell repertoires in COVID-19. Using immunoSEQ multiplex PCR, the repertoire was profiled, and TCRdb retains in-frame clones only, with some absent. Among over 200,000 clones listed, 80% to 95% were seen once. The specimen sequenced was peripheral blood. These receptor sequences come from a man in his fifties or sixties with COVID-19, enrolled during active disease.

The chain is built from TRBV6-2 or TRBV6-3 and TRBJ1-5; 10 bases are a match to TRBD1. The CDR3 has 14 residues. The germline gives CDR1 MNHEY, CDR2 SVGEGT. Trimming at V came to 5 bases and at J to 7 bases, leaving 5 bases not matched to a gene. The CDR3 bases are TGTGCCAGCAGTGCGACAGGGGGCTGGCAGCCCCAGCATTTT. Protein sequence: CASSATGGWQPQHF.

This chain uses TRBV10-3 with TRBJ2-1; 9 bases line up with TRBD1. The CDR3 runs to 15 residues. J gave up 4 bases and V 6 bases, and 7 bases lay outside the gene matches. The germline CDR1 and CDR2 sequences are ENHRY and SYGVKD. Written as DNA, the CDR3 is TGTGCCATCAGGGGTGGCGGACAGGGGTACAATGAGCAGTTCTTC. This codes for CAIRGGGQGYNEQFF.

This CDR3 reads CAWSVGTGGNTIYF. The CDR3 nucleotides are TGTGCCTGGAGTGTAGGGACAGGGGGAAACACCATATATTTT. This sequence joins TRBV30 and TRBJ1-3; 9 nucleotides align to TRBD1. CDR1 GTSNPN and CDR2 SVGIG come from the germline V gene (reference sequence). The CDR3 totals 14 residues. Unmatched junction bases numbered 1, after V lost 0 bases and J lost 4 bases.

The rearrangement links TRBV7-2 to TRBJ2-3; 11 nucleotides agree with TRBD2. CDR3 length equals 18 residues. Germline trimming cut 2 bases from V and 4 bases from J; bases unmatched to any gene: 11. Germline lookup yields CDR1 SGHTA and CDR2 FQGNSA. The CDR3 sequence: CASSLYGTSGSRPDTQYF. The CDR3 DNA reads TGTGCCAGCAGCTTATACGGTACTAGCGGGAGCCGGCCAGATACGCAGTATTTT. Full variable domain (missing parts from reference TRBV7-2 and TRBJ2-3): GAGVSQSPSNKVTEKGKDVELRCDPISGHTALYWYRQSLGQGLEFLIYFQGNSAPDKSGLPSDRFSAERTGGSVSTLTIQRTQQEDSAVYLCASSLYGTSGSRPDTQYFGPGTRLTVL.

This rearrangement joins TRBV28 to TRBJ2-3, with 8 nucleotides matching TRBD1. The CDR3 consists of 13 residues. The J segment lost 3 bases and the V segment lost 8 bases, leaving 4 bases of the junction unmatched. Germline assignment: CDR1 MDHEN and CDR2 SYDVKM. CDR3 region: CASSGQGTDTQYF. The CDR3 DNA reads TGTGCCAGCTCAGGACAGGGAACAGATACGCAGTATTTT.

The CDR3 sequence is CASSRTRGNTEAFF. The CDR3 bases are TGTGCCAGCAGCCGAACCAGGGGGAACACTGAAGCTTTCTTT. This chain links TRBV6-4 with TRBJ1-1, with D possibly TRBD1 on 6 matching bases. V lost 6 bases and J 1 base, leaving 12 bases between the germline ends. Germline assignment: CDR1 MRHNA and CDR2 SNTAGT. The CDR3 is 14 residues long.

V and J are TRBV5-4 and TRBJ2-2, with D possibly matching TRBD2 (5 bases). CDR1 and CDR2 (germline): SGHNT, YYREEE (reference sequence). V lost 3 bases to trimming and J lost 4 bases, with 13 bases between them. This CDR3 spans 15 amino acids. This chain's CDR3 is CASSSAGSPTGELFF. The CDR3 nucleotides are TGTGCCAGCAGCTCGGCGGGCTCTCCCACCGGGGAGCTGTTTTTT.

V is TRBV3-1 (or the pseudogene TRBV3-2) and J is TRBJ2-7; 9 bases match TRBD1. The CDR3 has 14 amino acids. V lost 6 bases and J lost 1; bases outside the gene matches: 4. The germline gives CDR1 LGHDT, CDR2 YNNKEL (reference sequence). This chain's CDR3 is CASSTGGNSYEQYF. The CDR3 DNA follows: TGTGCCAGCAGTACAGGGGGCAATTCCTACGAGCAGTACTTC.

The chain combines TRBV4-1 with TRBJ1-1; unclear D gene. The germline V and J ends were trimmed by 1 base and 0 bases, with 9 bases remaining between them. CDR3 length: 15 residues. The germline gives CDR1 MGHRA, CDR2 YSYEKL. DNA for the CDR3: TGCGCCAGCAGCCAAGCCTACTCTATGAACACTGAAGCTTTCTTT. Its protein product is CASSQAYSMNTEAFF.

The V gene is TRBV3-1 (or the pseudogene TRBV3-2), the J gene TRBJ2-2; the match to TRBD2 covers 8 bases. This CDR3 has 17 amino acids. Germline values: CDR1 LGHDT, CDR2 YNNKEL (reference sequence). J gave up 7 bases and V 0 bases, and 10 bases lay outside the gene matches. CDR3 DNA: TGTGCCAGCAGCCAAGATTCGTTAATAGCGGGAAGCGGGGAGCTGTTTTTT. Amino acids: CASSQDSLIAGSGELFF.